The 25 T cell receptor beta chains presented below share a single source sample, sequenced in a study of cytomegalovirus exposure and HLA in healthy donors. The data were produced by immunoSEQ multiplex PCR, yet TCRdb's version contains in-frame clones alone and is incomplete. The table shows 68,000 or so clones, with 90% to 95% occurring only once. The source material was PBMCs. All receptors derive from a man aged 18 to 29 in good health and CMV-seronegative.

CDR3 amino acids: CASSRTYGYTF. As DNA, the CDR3 is TGTGCCAGCAGCAGGACTTATGGCTACACCTTC. The rearrangement joins TRBV5-6 to TRBJ1-2; D ambiguous. The CDR3 spans 11 residues. Germline assignment: CDR1 SGHDT and CDR2 YYEEEE. V lost 4 bases to trimming and J lost 5 bases, with 6 bases between them.

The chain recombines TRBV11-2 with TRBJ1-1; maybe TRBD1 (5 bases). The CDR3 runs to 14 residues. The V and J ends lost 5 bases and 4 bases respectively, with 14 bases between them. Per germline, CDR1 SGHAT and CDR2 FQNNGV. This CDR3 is CASSLRGGGTEAFF. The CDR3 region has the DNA TGTGCCAGCAGCCTTCGGGGGGGAGGCACTGAAGCTTTCTTT. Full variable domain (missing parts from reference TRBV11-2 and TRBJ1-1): EAGVAQSPRYKIIEKRQSVAFWCNPISGHATLYWYQQILGQGPKLLIQFQNNGVVDDSQLPKDRFSAERLKGVDSTLKIQPAKLEDSAVYLCASSLRGGGTEAFFGQGTRLTVV.

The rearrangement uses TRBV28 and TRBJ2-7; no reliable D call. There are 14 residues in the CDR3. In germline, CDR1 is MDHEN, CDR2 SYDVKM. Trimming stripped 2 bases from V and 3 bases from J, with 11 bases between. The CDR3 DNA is TGTGCCAGCAGTTTAAGCTTACTTCTCTACGAGCAGTACTTC. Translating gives CASSLSLLLYEQYF.

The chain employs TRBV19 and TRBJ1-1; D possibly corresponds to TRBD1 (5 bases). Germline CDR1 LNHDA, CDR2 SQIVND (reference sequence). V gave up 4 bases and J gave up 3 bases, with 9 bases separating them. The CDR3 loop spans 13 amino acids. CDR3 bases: TGTGCCAGTAGTAATTTAGGGGACACTGAAGCTTTCTTT. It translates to CASSNLGDTEAFF.

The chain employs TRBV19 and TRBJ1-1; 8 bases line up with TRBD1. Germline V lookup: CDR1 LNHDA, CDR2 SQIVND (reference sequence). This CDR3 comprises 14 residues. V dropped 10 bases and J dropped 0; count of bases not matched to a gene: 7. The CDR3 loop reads CATGTGLLNTEAFF. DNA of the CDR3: TGTGCCACCGGGACAGGCCTTCTGAACACTGAAGCTTTCTTT.

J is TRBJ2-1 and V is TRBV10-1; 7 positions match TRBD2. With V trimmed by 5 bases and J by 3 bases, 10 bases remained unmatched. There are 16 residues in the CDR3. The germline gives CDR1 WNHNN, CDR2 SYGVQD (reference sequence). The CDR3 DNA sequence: TGCGCCAGCAGTCCGACTAGCCAGGCAATCTACAATGAGCAGTTCTTC. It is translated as CASSPTSQAIYNEQFF.

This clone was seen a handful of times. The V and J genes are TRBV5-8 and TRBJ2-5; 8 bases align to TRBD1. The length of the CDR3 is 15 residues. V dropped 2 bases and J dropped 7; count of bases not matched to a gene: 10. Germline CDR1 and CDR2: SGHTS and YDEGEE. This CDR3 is CASSLPGQASGTQYF. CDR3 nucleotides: TGTGCCAGCAGCTTACCGGGACAGGCCTCCGGGACCCAGTACTTC.

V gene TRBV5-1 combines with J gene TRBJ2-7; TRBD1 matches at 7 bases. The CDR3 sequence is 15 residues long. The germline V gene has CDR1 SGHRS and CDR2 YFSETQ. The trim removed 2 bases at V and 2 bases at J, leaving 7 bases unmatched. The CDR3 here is CASSFSWDRAYEQYF. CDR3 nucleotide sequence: TGCGCCAGCAGCTTTTCCTGGGACAGAGCCTACGAGCAGTACTTC.

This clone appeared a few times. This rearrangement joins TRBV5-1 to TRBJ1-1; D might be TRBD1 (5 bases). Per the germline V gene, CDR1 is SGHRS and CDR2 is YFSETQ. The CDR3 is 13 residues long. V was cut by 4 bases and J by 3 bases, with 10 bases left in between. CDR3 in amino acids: CASSRRGDTEAFF. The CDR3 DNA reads TGCGCCAGCAGCCGCCGGGGGGACACTGAAGCTTTCTTT.

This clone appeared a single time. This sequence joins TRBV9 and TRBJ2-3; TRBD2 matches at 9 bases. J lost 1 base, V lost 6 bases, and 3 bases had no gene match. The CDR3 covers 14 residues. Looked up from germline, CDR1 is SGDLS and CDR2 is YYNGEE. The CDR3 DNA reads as TGTGCCAGCACCAGGACTAGCGGCACAGATACGCAGTATTTT. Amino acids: CASTRTSGTDTQYF.

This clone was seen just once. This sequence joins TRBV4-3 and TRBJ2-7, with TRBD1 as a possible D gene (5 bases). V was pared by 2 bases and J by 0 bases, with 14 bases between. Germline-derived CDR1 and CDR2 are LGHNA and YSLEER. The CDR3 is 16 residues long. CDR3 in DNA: TGCGCCAGCAGCCAACGGACAACTGGGATCTCCTACGAGCAGTACTTC. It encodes CASSQRTTGISYEQYF.

Here the CDR3 reads CASSPRGLSNEQFF. CDR3 DNA sequence: TGCGCCAGCAGCCCCCGCGGTCTGAGCAATGAGCAGTTCTTC. This sequence joins TRBV4-3 and TRBJ2-1; no clear D. Germline-derived CDR1 and CDR2 are LGHNA and YSLEER. Trimming shortened V by 4 bases and J by 6 bases, and 13 bases separated the two germline ends. The CDR3 runs to 14 residues.

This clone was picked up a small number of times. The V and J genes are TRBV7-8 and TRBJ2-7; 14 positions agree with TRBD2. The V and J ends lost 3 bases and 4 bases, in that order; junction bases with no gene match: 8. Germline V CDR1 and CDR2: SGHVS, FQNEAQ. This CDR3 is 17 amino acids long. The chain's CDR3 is CASSLTGTSGSVYEQYF. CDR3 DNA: TGTGCCAGCAGCTTGACCGGGACTAGCGGGAGTGTGTACGAGCAGTACTTC.

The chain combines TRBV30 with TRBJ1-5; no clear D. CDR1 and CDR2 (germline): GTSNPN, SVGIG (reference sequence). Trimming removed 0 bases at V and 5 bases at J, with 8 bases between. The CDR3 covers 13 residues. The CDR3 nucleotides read TGTGCCTGGAGTGTAATGAGGGATCAGCCCCAGCATTTT. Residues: CAWSVMRDQPQHF.

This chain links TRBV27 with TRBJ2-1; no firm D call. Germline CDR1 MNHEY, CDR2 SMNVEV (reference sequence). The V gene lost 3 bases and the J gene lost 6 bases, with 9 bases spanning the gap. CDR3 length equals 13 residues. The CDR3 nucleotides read TGTGCCAGCAGTTTTTGGCCACCCAATGAGCAGTTCTTC. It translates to CASSFWPPNEQFF.

Written as DNA, the CDR3 is TGTGCCAGCCTTACCGGGACTAGCGGGAGGTCGGGTACGCAGTATTTT. This sequence encodes CASLTGTSGRSGTQYF. The V gene is TRBV19, the J gene TRBJ2-3; 15 bases are a match to TRBD2. The CDR3 spans 16 residues. CDR1 and CDR2 (germline): LNHDA, SQIVND (reference sequence). With V trimmed by 9 bases and J by 8 bases, 12 bases remained unmatched. Variable domain in full (rest from reference TRBV19 and TRBJ2-3): DGGITQSPKYLFRKEGQNVTLSCEQNLNHDAMYWYRQDPGQGLRLIYYSQIVNDFQKGDIAEGYSVSREKKESFPLTVTSAQKNPTAFYLCASLTGTSGRSGTQYFGPGTRLTVL.

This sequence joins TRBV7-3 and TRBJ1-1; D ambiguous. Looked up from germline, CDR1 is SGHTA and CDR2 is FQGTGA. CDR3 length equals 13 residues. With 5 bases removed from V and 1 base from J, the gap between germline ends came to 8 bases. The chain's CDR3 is CASSAGRNTEAFF. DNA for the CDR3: TGTGCCAGCAGCGCCGGGAGGAACACTGAAGCTTTCTTT.

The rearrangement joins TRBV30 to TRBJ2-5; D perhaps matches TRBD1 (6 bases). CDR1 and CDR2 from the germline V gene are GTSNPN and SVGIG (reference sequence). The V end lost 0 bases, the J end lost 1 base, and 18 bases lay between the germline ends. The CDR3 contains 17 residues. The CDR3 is CAWSVRMVVQGQETQYF. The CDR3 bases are TGTGCCTGGAGTGTACGGATGGTAGTACAGGGCCAAGAGACCCAGTACTTC.

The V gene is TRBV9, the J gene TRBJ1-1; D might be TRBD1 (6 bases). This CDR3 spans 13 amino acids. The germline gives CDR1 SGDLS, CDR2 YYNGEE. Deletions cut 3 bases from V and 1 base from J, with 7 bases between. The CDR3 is CASSAGQNTEAFF. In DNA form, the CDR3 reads TGTGCCAGCAGCGCGGGACAGAACACTGAAGCTTTCTTT.

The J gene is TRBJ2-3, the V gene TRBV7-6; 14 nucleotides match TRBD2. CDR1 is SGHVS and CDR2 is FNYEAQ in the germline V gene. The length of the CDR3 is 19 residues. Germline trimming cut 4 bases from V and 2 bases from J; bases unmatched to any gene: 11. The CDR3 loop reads CASSSPRQTSGRDTDTQYF. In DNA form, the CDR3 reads TGTGCCAGCAGCTCCCCTCGTCAGACTAGCGGGAGGGACACAGATACGCAGTATTTT.

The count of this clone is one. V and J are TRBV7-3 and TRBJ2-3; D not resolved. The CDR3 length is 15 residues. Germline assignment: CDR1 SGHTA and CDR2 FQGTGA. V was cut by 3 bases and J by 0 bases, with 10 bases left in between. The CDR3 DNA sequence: TGTGCCAGCAGCTTCGGCGGTACTAGCACAGATACGCAGTATTTT. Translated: CASSFGGTSTDTQYF.

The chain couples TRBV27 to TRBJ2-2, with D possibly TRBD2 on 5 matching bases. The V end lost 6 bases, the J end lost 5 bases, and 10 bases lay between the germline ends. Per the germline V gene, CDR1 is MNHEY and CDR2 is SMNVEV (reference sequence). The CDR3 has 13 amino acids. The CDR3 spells CASRPRGTGELFF. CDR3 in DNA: TGTGCCAGCAGACCGAGAGGGACCGGGGAGCTGTTTTTT.

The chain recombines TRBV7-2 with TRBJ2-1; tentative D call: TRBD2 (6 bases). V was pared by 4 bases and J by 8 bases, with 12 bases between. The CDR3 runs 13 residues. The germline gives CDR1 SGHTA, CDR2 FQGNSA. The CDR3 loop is CASSSVWGDEQFF. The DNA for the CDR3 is TGTGCCAGCAGCTCCGTTTGGGGGGATGAGCAGTTCTTC.

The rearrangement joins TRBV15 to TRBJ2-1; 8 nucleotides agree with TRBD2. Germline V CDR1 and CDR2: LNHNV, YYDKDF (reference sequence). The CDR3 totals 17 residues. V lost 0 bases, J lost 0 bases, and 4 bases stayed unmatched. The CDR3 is CATSRDLSGSSYNEQFF. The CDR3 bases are TGTGCCACCAGCAGAGATTTGAGCGGGAGCTCCTACAATGAGCAGTTCTTC.

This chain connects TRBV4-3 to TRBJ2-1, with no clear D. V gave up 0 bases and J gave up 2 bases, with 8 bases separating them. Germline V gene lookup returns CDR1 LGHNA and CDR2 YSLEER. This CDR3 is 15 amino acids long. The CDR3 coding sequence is TGCGCCAGCAGCCAAGATGACTCCACCTACAATGAGCAGTTCTTC. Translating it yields CASSQDDSTYNEQFF.